Listed here is a single TCR beta chain. The assay was immunoSEQ multiplex PCR, and TCRdb's table has in-frame clones only and misses some. The sample has roughly 150,000 clones; 90% to 97% are singletons. The data stem from a study of cytomegalovirus exposure and HLA in healthy donors. Trimming removed 1 base from V and 4 bases from J, with 7 bases in between. The CDR3 contains 13 residues. Germline CDR1 and CDR2: LGHNT and FRNRAP. The sample consisted of PBMCs. This chain links TRBV12-5 with TRBJ1-2, with TRBD1 as a possible D gene (6 bases). The source is a woman in her late teens or twenties in good health and CMV-seronegative. The CDR3 DNA is TGTGCTAGTGGTTTGGGACAGGCCTATGGCTACACCTTC. This gives the protein CASGLGQAYGYTF.